Described below is a single TCR beta chain sequence and its context. Its recognized antigen is unknown. Per-base qualities were not stored, and no clone one base away is much larger. Relative to germline, V is 1 base shorter and J is 0 bases shorter, with 4 bases between their ends. CDR1 SGHNT and CDR2 YYREEE are derived from the germline V gene (reference sequence). From the cysteine through the phenylalanine, the CDR3 covers 13 amino acids. Left in the record is the CDR3 DNA by itself, 39 bases read in frame from the first base. The library was produced with the immunoSEQ multiplex PCR assay. From the authors' description of their analysis: A statistical classification framework was built to diagnose cytomegalovirus status from the catalog of TCR beta chain sequences. TCRdb limited this immuneACCESS table to in-frame rearrangements with V and J called. A share of clones is missing; checked studies link under half to unresolved V genes, and the rest is unexplained. V, J and clone size are those of that table, while D and trimming were read from the DNA. Recorded for this sample are 350,000 or so clones; roughly 90% of them occurred a single time. Roughly 0.8% of the sample rests with the top ten.

The donors belonged to the validation cohort of around 110 subjects, which was separate from the approximately 610-subject first cohort. This sample was taken from a study of cytomegalovirus exposure and HLA in healthy donors (dated by TCRdb to about 2017). In the study overall: According to a later analysis, the 120 validation repertoires were produced on the same platform as the 666 repertoires of the first cohort. The study combined high-throughput TCR immunosequencing, statistical association of individual TCRs with disease status, and machine learning to predict cytomegalovirus infection status. The aim of the study was to test whether cataloging public T cell receptors could identify signatures of past pathogen exposure. In addition to the first cohort of roughly 670 subjects, a separate validation cohort of under 150 different subjects was used.

The study at large found these results: The authors suggested that the approach could potentially be generalized to other disease states and immunological phenotypes. A later analysis lacked HLA typing for the validation cohort, so it scored co-occurrence in that cohort across all 130 or so repertoires. Of the cluster scores, roughly 95% were above 0 in a later analysis, which found that TCRs clustered in the first cohort also tended to co-occur in the 120 validation repertoires. The study gave a list of more than 150 TCR beta chains associated with cytomegalovirus. Across donors, most TCR sequences were observed very rarely, whereas some public TCRs were present in many individuals. The classifier was reported to diagnose cytomegalovirus status with high specificity and sensitivity in both the original cohort and the validation cohort. In vitro tests confirmed that three of the cytomegalovirus-associated TCR beta chains recognize cytomegalovirus antigens.

The chain is encoded by TRBV5-4 joined to TRBJ2-5; no D gene call is confident. Source material: PBMCs. The receptor was derived from a woman between 18 and 30 years old in good health and CMV-seronegative. The nucleotide sequence is given as TGTGCCAGCAGCTTGTCAGACCAAGAGACCCAGTACTTC. This codes for CASSLSDQETQYF.